Below, 18 T cell receptor beta chains from the same sample are listed, as sequenced in a study of shared clonotypes between healthy human individuals. The table came from immunoSEQ multiplex PCR; TCRdb's copy has only in-frame clones and leaves some out. The profile shows about 1 million clones, around 74% of them singletons. Sequenced: memory CD4+ T cells sorted from blood. Subset specified: CD45RA-negative fraction. All receptors derive from a man aged 18 to 30 in good health.

This rearrangement joins TRBV6-1 to TRBJ2-7; the D is unclear. The CDR3 covers 13 residues. Trimming pared 2 bases from V and 2 bases from J, leaving 7 bases between. Germline V lookup: CDR1 MNHNS, CDR2 SASEGT. The DNA for the CDR3 is TGTGCCAGCAGTGAATTCTACGCCTACGAGCAGTACTTC. It codes for CASSEFYAYEQYF.

J is TRBJ1-2 and V is TRBV4-3, with D uncertain. The V and J ends lost 0 bases and 3 bases respectively, with 11 bases between them. Per the germline V gene, CDR1 is LGHNA and CDR2 is YSLEER. The CDR3 loop spans 15 amino acids. The CDR3 here is CASSQELLIDYGYTF. CDR3 sequence (DNA): TGCGCCAGCAGCCAAGAATTGCTGATTGACTATGGCTACACCTTC.

Many counts were recorded for this clone. The chain recombines TRBV2 with TRBJ2-7; 7 positions match TRBD1. V lost 5 bases to trimming and J lost 11 bases; unmatched junction nucleotides: 15. The CDR3 extends over 14 amino acids. Germline V gene data show CDR1 as SNHLY and CDR2 as FYNNEI. CDR3 region: CASSLTRSDRLEYF. The CDR3 bases are TGTGCCAGCAGTCTCACACGTTCGGACAGGCTGGAGTACTTC.

In regard to this clone: The junction does not match germline at one end; this may be a read error. This chain joins TRBV6-1 and TRBJ2-7; TRBD1 matches 7 bases. The CDR3 is 13 amino acids. Germline loops: CDR1 MNHNS, CDR2 SASEGT. The CDR3 DNA reads as TGCGCCAGCAGTGACCCGGGACAGACCGAGCAGTACTTC. Protein sequence: CASSDPGQTEQYF.

CDR3 coding DNA: TGCGCCAGCAGCTTGGGGGACCACCCTACGACCACTGAAGCTTTCTTT. This encodes CASSLGDHPTTTEAFF. The rearrangement links TRBV5-1 to TRBJ1-1, with D tentatively TRBD1 (5 bases). CDR3 length: 16 amino acids. Trimming shortened V by 0 bases and J by 4 bases, and 16 bases separated the two germline ends. Looked up from germline, CDR1 is SGHRS and CDR2 is YFSETQ.

This chain joins TRBV7-6 and TRBJ2-3; possibly TRBD2 for D (5 bases). Germline V CDR1 and CDR2: SGHVS, FNYEAQ. The CDR3 sequence is 15 residues long. The V end lost 3 bases, the J end lost 0 bases, and 10 bases lay between the germline ends. The CDR3 loop is CASSFQRRSTDTQYF. The CDR3 DNA reads as TGTGCCAGCAGCTTCCAGCGGAGAAGCACAGATACGCAGTATTTT.

V and J are TRBV9 and TRBJ1-6; D unresolved. The CDR3 totals 14 residues. In germline, CDR1 is SGDLS, CDR2 YYNGEE. Trimming took off 3 bases at V and 5 bases at J, with 9 bases between the two ends. The CDR3 region has the DNA TGTGCCAGCAGCGCGGGCCCTAATAATTCACCCCTCCACTTT. It yields the protein CASSAGPNNSPLHF. Variable domain in full (rest from reference TRBV9 and TRBJ1-6): DSGVTQTPKHLITATGQRVTLRCSPRSGDLSVYWYQQSLDQGLQFLIQYYNGEERAKGNILERFSAQQFPDLHSELNLSSLELGDSALYFCASSAGPNNSPLHFGNGTRLTVT.

The table lists this clone with a few counts. J is TRBJ2-4 and V is TRBV11-2; D possibly matches TRBD1 or TRBD2 (7 bases each). The CDR3 covers 16 residues. Trimming took 1 base from V and 6 from J, leaving 16 bases between them. Germline V gives CDR1 SGHAT, CDR2 FQNNGV. The CDR3 loop reads CASSLGGEGAVNIQYF. In nucleotides, the CDR3 is TGTGCCAGCAGCTTAGGAGGGGAGGGGGCCGTAAACATTCAGTACTTC.

V and J are TRBV5-1 and TRBJ2-1; TRBD1 is a possible D gene (5 bases). Germline V lookup: CDR1 SGHRS, CDR2 YFSETQ. CDR3 size: 15 residues. V lost 4 bases and J lost 0, with 11 bases in between. The CDR3 nucleotides read TGCGCCAGCAGCCCGGACACAAACTCCTACAATGAGCAGTTCTTC. The encoded protein is CASSPDTNSYNEQFF.

The CDR3 sequence: CASSPRDRGGHEQYF. CDR3 sequence (DNA): TGTGCCAGCAGTCCGCGGGACAGGGGAGGACACGAGCAGTACTTC. The J gene is TRBJ2-7, the V gene TRBV6-6; 10 bases agree with TRBD1. The CDR3 consists of 15 residues. The germline V gene has CDR1 MNHNY and CDR2 SVGAGI (reference sequence). Trimming at V came to 5 bases and at J to 5 bases, leaving 9 bases not matched to a gene.

This clone was recorded at least ten times. V is TRBV4-3 and J is TRBJ2-1; 9 positions match TRBD1. Germline V gene lookup returns CDR1 LGHNA and CDR2 YSLEER. This CDR3 is 16 amino acids long. The J segment lost 9 bases and the V segment lost 3 bases, leaving 12 bases of the junction unmatched. CDR3: CASSQNAPGQGGEQFF. Written as DNA, the CDR3 is TGCGCCAGCAGCCAGAACGCGCCGGGACAGGGTGGTGAGCAGTTCTTC.

V is TRBV10-3 and J is TRBJ1-5; 8 bases are a match to TRBD1. The CDR3 has 17 amino acids. V shed 4 bases and J 0 bases; nucleotides not matched to a gene: 8. From germline, CDR1 is ENHRY and CDR2 SYGVKD. The CDR3 sequence: CAISAGQGAYSNQPQHF. CDR3 coding DNA: TGTGCCATCAGTGCTGGACAGGGCGCGTATAGCAATCAGCCCCAGCATTTT.

This clone came up a few times. The CDR3, as DNA: TGTGCCAGTAGCCCTGGGCATTCGAGCAATCAGCCCCAGCATTTT. As protein: CASSPGHSSNQPQHF. The V call is TRBV19, the J call TRBJ1-5; D unresolved. CDR3 length: 15 amino acids. The V end lost 6 bases, the J end lost 1 base, and 13 bases lay between the germline ends. Germline V gene lookup returns CDR1 LNHDA and CDR2 SQIVND (reference sequence).

The chain uses TRBV6-1 and TRBJ1-2; D is possibly TRBD1 (5 bases). The CDR3 runs 15 residues. The germline CDR1 and CDR2 sequences are MNHNS and SASEGT. Between the trimmed V and J ends, which lost 2 bases and 7 bases, there was a span of 17 bases. Here the CDR3 reads CASSETGRTWSGYTF. CDR3 DNA: TGTGCCAGCAGTGAAACAGGACGGACATGGAGTGGCTACACCTTC.

The V gene is TRBV5-1, the J gene TRBJ2-3; perhaps TRBD2 as D (6 bases). Trimming pared 0 bases from V and 3 bases from J, leaving 14 bases between. The CDR3 is 16 residues long. In germline, CDR1 is SGHRS, CDR2 YFSETQ. CDR3 sequence (DNA): TGCGCCAGCAGCTTGGCCAATGGCGGGGCTACAGATACGCAGTATTTT. It specifies CASSLANGGATDTQYF.

This rearrangement joins TRBV5-1 to TRBJ1-3, with D possibly TRBD1 on 5 matching bases. CDR1 is SGHRS, CDR2 YFSETQ, per germline. The V gene lost 0 bases and the J gene lost 0 bases, with 10 bases spanning the gap. The CDR3 covers 16 residues. The CDR3 DNA reads as TGCGCCAGCAGCTTGGGAACAGGCCCCTCTGGAAACACCATATATTTT. Protein product: CASSLGTGPSGNTIYF.

This sequence joins TRBV19 and TRBJ1-2, with D maybe TRBD1 (6 bases). Trimming took off 5 bases at V and 0 bases at J, with 13 bases between the two ends. In germline, CDR1 is LNHDA, CDR2 SQIVND (reference sequence). The CDR3 sequence is 15 residues long. CDR3 coding DNA: TGTGCCAGTAGTGTCCGGGACACGGCTAACTATGGCTACACCTTC. Translated: CASSVRDTANYGYTF.

This clone was seen just once. The chain couples TRBV5-1 to TRBJ1-6; D unclear. In germline, CDR1 is SGHRS, CDR2 YFSETQ. V lost 0 bases and J 7 bases, leaving 8 bases between the germline ends. CDR3 size: 14 residues. CDR3 protein: CASSLEGRNSPLHF. The CDR3 nucleotides are TGCGCCAGCAGCTTGGAAGGCAGGAATTCACCCCTCCACTTT.